The T cell receptor beta chain under discussion was sequenced for a study of regulatory T cells in long-lasting Graves disease. CDR3 regions were amplified by Arm-PCR using iRepertoire HTBI primers to build TCR beta libraries. Each CDR3 protein is one row after TCRdb ran MiXCR on the multiplex PCR reads. The sample shows 300,000 to 350,000 distinct CDR3 sequences, about 20% of them seen only once. CDR1 and CDR2 from the germline V gene are LGHDT and YNNKEL (reference sequence). Between the trimmed V and J ends, which lost 6 bases and 3 bases, there was a span of 14 bases. The CDR3 has 14 amino acids. This sample's time point: persistent/refractory GD, antithyroid drugs over 5 years with positive TRAb. From RNA extracted from PBMCs, the TCR library was made.

Sequencing used peripheral blood mononuclear cells (PBMCs), obtained when the disease was refractory, from a patient treated with antithyroid drugs. The TCR originated in a female donor with Graves disease. This chain joins TRBV3-1 and TRBJ1-1; D unclear. This chain's CDR3 is CASSQLGSHTEAFF. The CDR3 bases are TGTGCCAGCAGTCAACTGGGAAGCCACACTGAAGCTTTCTTT.